This T cell receptor beta chain was sequenced during a study of cytotoxic CD8 clonotypes in ibrutinib-treated CLL. The junction had 7 bases not matched to a gene; V was cut back by 4 bases and J by 2 bases. Germline CDR1 and CDR2: LNHDA and SQIVND (reference sequence). This CDR3 spans 15 amino acids. This table comes from immunoSEQ multiplex PCR, and its TCRdb copy is limited to in-frame clones, with some not included. The sample shows some 50,000 clones, more than 55% of them seen only once. The TCR comes from a human donor with chronic lymphocytic leukemia. The rearrangement links TRBV19 to TRBJ2-7; 8 bases are shared with TRBD1. The sequencing used PBMCs, collected after 24 months of ibrutinib treatment. The CDR3 DNA is TGTGCCAGTAGTAGTTCCACAGGGGGTACCTACGAGCAGTACTTC. As protein: CASSSSTGGTYEQYF.